This is a list of T cell receptor beta chains from one sample in a study of CD8+CD57+ T cells in acquired aplastic anemia. TCRdb reprocessed the reads with MiXCR, giving one entry per CDR3 protein. The sample includes 200,000 to 250,000 distinct CDR3 sequences, around 50% of them seen just once. The sample was sorted CD4+, CD8+, or CD8+CD57+ T cells (not recorded which) from PBMCs. These receptors all stem from a human donor with aplastic anemia. CDR3s include the opening cysteine and the closing phenylalanine or tryptophan. D genes are given only for firm matches. The listing skips clone size in some rows; elsewhere it reads once, few, many or a size class.

size: .; D: TRBD2; V: TRBV5-1; J: TRBJ2-7; CDR3: CASSLRVAGGSSYEQYF; DNA: TGCGCCAGCAGCCTCCGCGTGGCGGGAGGAAGCTCCTACGAGCAGTACTTC
size: few; D: .; V: TRBV15; J: TRBJ2-7; CDR3: CATSGSGYSEQYF; DNA: TGTGCCACCAGCGGTTCCGGGTATAGCGAGCAGTACTTC
size: .; D: .; V: TRBV7-2; J: TRBJ2-5; CDR3: CASSPSTGYGETQYF; DNA: TGTGCCAGCAGCCCGTCAACAGGGTACGGAGAGACCCAGTACTTC
size: many; D: .; V: TRBV19; J: TRBJ1-1; CDR3: CARVLLSGVLAFF; DNA: TGTGCCAGGGTACTTCTGAGTGGGGTTTTAGCTTTCTTT
size: .; D: .; V: TRBV10-3; J: TRBJ2-6; CDR3: CAIRSGAGANVLTF; DNA: TGTGCCATCAGGTCAGGGGCTGGGGCCAACGTCCTGACTTTC
size: many; D: .; V: TRBV19; J: TRBJ1-2; CDR3: CASSIANTNYGYTF; DNA: TGTGCCAGTAGTATAGCCAATACTAACTATGGCTACACCTTC
size: few; D: .; V: TRBV30; J: TRBJ2-2; CDR3: CAWSAKGRNTGELFF; DNA: TGTGCCTGGAGTGCAAAGGGCAGAAACACCGGGGAGCTGTTTTTT
size: .; D: TRBD2; V: TRBV7-9; J: TRBJ2-5; CDR3: CASREASGSWTETQYF; DNA: TGTGCCAGCAGGGAGGCCAGCGGGAGCTGGACAGAGACCCAGTACTTC
size: .; D: .; V: TRBV25-1; J: TRBJ1-1; CDR3: CASSELLLGGVTEAFF; DNA: TGTGCCAGCAGTGAATTATTGTTGGGCGGGGTGACTGAAGCTTTCTTT
size: .; D: .; V: TRBV28; J: TRBJ2-7; CDR3: CAITTGTEQYF; DNA: TGTGCCATCACGACAGGGACTGAGCAGTACTTC
size: few; D: TRBD1; V: TRBV20-1; J: TRBJ1-2; CDR3: CSARDSGGLGGYTF; DNA: TGCAGTGCTAGAGATTCAGGGGGCCTGGGGGGCTACACCTTC
size: many; D: TRBD2; V: TRBV20-1; J: TRBJ2-3; CDR3: CSARSRGGGTDTQYF; DNA: TGCAGTGCTAGATCCCGGGGCGGGGGAACAGATACGCAGTATTTT
size: many; D: TRBD1; V: TRBV6-5; J: TRBJ1-2; CDR3: CASSGGQIYGYTF; DNA: TGTGCCAGCAGTGGGGGACAGATCTATGGCTACACCTTC
size: few; D: .; V: TRBV7-2; J: TRBJ1-1; CDR3: CASSYSAYTEAFF; DNA: TGTGCCAGCAGCTACTCAGCGTACACTGAAGCTTTCTTT
size: many; D: .; V: TRBV20-1; J: TRBJ1-1; CDR3: CSAGEGNTEAFF; DNA: TGCAGTGCTGGGGAGGGGAACACTGAAGCTTTCTTT
size: .; D: .; V: TRBV10-3; J: TRBJ1-1; CDR3: CAIEGLQNTEAFF; DNA: TGTGCCATTGAAGGGTTACAAAACACTGAAGCTTTCTTT
size: .; D: TRBD2; V: TRBV5-1; J: TRBJ2-1; CDR3: CASSLTGTSGEQFF; DNA: TGCGCCAGCAGCTTGACTGGGACTAGCGGTGAGCAGTTCTTC
size: many; D: TRBD1; V: TRBV28; J: TRBJ1-6; CDR3: CASLQGVSSPLHF; DNA: TGTGCCAGCCTACAGGGGGTTAGCTCACCCCTCCACTTT
size: once; D: .; V: TRBV7-2; J: TRBJ1-1; CDR3: CARALGFMNTEAFF; DNA: TGTGCCAGAGCCTTGGGATTTATGAACACTGAAGCTTTCTTT
size: .; D: TRBD1; V: TRBV5-1; J: TRBJ1-1; CDR3: CASNPGTGESTEAFF; DNA: TGCGCCAGCAACCCCGGGACAGGGGAGAGCACTGAAGCTTTCTTT